This T cell receptor (beta chain) was identified during a study of CD8+ T cells in alopecia areata. Study-wide context: Each day, treated patients took oral tofacitinib twice, at 5 to 10 mg per dose. Tofacitinib therapy took 6 to 18 months; 6 months off drug came after.

Overall study results and limits: Affected scalp, especially in alopecia totalis/universalis, had a higher clonality than normal scalp did.

Lesional scalp tissue (obtained by punch biopsy) and peripheral blood were collected from alopecia areata patients. Extracted RNA was reverse transcribed into cDNA, the sequencing template. Method: immunoSEQ multiplex PCR; TCRdb's copy keeps in-frame clones and lacks some. In the table there are roughly 130,000 clones, 58% of which are singletons. Trimming removed 4 bases from V and 5 bases from J; junction bases left unmatched: 10. In germline, CDR1 is SGHDT, CDR2 YYEEEE. CDR3 size: 15 residues. This clone turned up a few times. Its antigen is still unknown. The chain is built from TRBV5-6 and TRBJ2-7; 9 bases fit TRBD1. The source was CD4+ T cells sorted from blood, collected at week 0. This receptor was identified in a human donor with alopecia areata. DNA for the CDR3: TGTGCCAGCAGCCTACGGACCGGGACAGGGAACGAGCAGTACTTC. Amino acids: CASSLRTGTGNEQYF.